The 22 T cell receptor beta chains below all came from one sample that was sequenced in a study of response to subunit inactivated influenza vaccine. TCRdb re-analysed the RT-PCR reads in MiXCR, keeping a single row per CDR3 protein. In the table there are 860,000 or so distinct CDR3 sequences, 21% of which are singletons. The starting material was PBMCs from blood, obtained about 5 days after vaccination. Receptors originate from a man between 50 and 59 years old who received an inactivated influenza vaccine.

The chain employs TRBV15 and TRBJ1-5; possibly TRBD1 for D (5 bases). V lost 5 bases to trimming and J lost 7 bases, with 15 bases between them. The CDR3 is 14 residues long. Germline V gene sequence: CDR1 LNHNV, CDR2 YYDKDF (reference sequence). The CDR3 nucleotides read TGTGCCACCAGCCCAAACAGGCCGCGGCAGCCCCAGCATTTT. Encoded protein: CATSPNRPRQPQHF.

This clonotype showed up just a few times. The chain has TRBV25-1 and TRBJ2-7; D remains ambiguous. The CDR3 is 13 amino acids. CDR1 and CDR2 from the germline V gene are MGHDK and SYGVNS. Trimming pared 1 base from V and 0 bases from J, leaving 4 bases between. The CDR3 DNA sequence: TGTGCCAGCAGTGAATTACACTCCTACGAGCAGTACTTC. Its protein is CASSELHSYEQYF.

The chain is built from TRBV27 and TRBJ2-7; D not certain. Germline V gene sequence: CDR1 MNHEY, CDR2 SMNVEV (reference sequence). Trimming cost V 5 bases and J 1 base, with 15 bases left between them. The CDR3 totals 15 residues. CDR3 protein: CASSRYMSSSYEQYF. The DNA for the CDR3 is TGTGCCAGCAGTCGATACATGAGTTCGTCCTACGAGCAGTACTTC.

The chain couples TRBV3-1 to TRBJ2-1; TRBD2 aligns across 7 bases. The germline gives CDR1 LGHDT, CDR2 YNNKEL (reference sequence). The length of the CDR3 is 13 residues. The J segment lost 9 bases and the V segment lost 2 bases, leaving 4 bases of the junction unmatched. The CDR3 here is CASSQTSDAEQFF. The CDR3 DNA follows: TGTGCCAGCAGCCAAACTAGCGACGCTGAGCAGTTCTTC.

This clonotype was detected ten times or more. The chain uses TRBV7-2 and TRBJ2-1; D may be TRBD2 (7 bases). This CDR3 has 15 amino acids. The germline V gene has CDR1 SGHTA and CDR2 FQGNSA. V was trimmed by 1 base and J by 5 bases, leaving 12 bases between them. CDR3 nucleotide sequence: TGTGCCAGCAGCTTAGGGGGGGGGCCAAACAATGAGCAGTTCTTC. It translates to CASSLGGGPNNEQFF.

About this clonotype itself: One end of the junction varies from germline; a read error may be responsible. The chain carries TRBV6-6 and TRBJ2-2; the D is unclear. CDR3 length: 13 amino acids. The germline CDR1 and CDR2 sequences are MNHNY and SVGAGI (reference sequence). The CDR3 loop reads CACSHISTGELFF. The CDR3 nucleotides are TGTGCCTGCAGTCATATAAGCACCGGGGAGCTGTTTTTT.

The CDR3 protein is CAGRPSGSSYNEQFF. The CDR3 region has the DNA TGTGCCGGCCGACCTAGCGGGAGCTCCTACAATGAGCAGTTCTTC. The J gene is TRBJ2-1, the V gene TRBV6-2 or TRBV6-3; 10 bases map to TRBD2. CDR1 MNHEY and CDR2 SVGEGT come from the germline V gene. This CDR3 is 15 amino acids long. V shed 11 bases, J shed 0 bases, and the junction held 7 bases outside the gene matches.

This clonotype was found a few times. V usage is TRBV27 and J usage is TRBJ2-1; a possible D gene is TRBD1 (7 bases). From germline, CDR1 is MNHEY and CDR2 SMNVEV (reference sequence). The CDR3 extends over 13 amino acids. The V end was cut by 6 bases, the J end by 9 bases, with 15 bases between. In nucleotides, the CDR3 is TGTGCCAGCAGCAGGGGGTTCGGGGGTGAGCAGTTCTTC. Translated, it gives CASSRGFGGEQFF.

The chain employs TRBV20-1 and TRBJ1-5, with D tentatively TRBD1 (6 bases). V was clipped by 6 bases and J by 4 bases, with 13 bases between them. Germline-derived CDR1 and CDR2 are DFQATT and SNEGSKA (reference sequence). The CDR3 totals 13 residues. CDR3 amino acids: CSALGGANQPQHF. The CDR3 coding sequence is TGCAGTGCCCTGGGGGGGGCAAATCAGCCCCAGCATTTT.

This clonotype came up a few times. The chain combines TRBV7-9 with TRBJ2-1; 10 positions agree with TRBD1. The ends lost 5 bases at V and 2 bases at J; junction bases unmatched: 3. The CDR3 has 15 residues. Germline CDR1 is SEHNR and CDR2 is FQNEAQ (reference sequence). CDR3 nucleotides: TGTGCCAGCAGCGACAGGGGGCGAGCCTACAATGAGCAGTTCTTC. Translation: CASSDRGRAYNEQFF.

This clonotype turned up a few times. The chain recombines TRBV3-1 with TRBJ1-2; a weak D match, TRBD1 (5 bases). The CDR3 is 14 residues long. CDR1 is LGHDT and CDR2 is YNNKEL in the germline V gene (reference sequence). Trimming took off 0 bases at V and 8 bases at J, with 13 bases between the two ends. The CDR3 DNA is TGTGCCAGCAGCCAAGATCACCAGGGTGAGGGCTACACCTTC. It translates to CASSQDHQGEGYTF.

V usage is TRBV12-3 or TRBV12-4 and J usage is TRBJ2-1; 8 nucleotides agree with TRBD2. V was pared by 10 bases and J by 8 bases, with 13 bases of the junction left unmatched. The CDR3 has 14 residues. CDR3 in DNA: TGTGCCACCCACCAGGCGGGGGGCATGGATGAGCAGTTCTTC. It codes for CATHQAGGMDEQFF.

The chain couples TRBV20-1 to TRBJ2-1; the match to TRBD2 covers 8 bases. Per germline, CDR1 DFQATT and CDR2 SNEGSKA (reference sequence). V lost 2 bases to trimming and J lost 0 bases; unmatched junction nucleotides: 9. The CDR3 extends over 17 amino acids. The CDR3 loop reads CSARNSSGGTSYNEQFF. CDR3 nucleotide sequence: TGCAGTGCTAGAAATAGCTCGGGAGGGACCTCCTACAATGAGCAGTTCTTC.

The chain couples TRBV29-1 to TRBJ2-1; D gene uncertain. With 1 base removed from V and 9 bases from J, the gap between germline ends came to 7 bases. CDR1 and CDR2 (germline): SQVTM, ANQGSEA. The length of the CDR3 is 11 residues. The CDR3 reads CSVEASSEQFF. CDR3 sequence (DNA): TGCAGCGTTGAAGCTTCGAGTGAGCAGTTCTTC.

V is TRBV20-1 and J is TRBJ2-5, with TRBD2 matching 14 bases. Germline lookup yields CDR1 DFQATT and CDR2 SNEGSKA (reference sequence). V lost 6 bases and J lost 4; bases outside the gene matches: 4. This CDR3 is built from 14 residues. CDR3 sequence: CSATGTSGGETQYF. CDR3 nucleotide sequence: TGCAGTGCCACGGGGACTAGCGGGGGAGAGACCCAGTACTTC.

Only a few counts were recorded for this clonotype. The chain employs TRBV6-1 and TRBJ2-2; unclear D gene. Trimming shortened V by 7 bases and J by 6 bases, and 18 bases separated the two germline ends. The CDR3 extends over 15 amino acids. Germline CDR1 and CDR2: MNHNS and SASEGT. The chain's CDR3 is CASKVRTTLAGELFF. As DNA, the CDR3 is TGTGCCAGCAAGGTCCGAACGACTCTAGCCGGGGAGCTGTTTTTT.

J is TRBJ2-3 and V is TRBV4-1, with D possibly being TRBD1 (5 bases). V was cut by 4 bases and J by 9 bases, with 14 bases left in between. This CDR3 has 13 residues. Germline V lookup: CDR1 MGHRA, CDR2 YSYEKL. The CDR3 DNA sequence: TGCGCCAGCAGCCTATCGGACCCAGGGACGCAGTATTTT. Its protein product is CASSLSDPGTQYF.

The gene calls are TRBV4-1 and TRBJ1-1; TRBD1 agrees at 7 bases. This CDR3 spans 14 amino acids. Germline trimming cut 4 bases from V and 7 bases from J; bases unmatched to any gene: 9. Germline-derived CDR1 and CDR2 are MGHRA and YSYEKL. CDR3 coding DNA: TGCGCCAGCAGCCGAGAGACAGGGAGGGGTGAAGCTTTCTTT. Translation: CASSRETGRGEAFF.

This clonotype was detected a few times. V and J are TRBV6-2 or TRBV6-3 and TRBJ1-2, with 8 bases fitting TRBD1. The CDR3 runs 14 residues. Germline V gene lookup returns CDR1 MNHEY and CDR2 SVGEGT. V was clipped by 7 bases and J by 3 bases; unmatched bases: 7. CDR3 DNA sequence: TGTGCCAGCATTACCGGACAGGGTGACTATGGCTACACCTTC. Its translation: CASITGQGDYGYTF.

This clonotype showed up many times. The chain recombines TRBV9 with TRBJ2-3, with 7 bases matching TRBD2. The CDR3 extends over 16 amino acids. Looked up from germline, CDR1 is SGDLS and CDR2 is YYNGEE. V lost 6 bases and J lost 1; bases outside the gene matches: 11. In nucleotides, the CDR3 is TGTGCCAGCACCGGAGGTAGCGGGCACCGCACAGATACGCAGTATTTT. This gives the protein CASTGGSGHRTDTQYF.

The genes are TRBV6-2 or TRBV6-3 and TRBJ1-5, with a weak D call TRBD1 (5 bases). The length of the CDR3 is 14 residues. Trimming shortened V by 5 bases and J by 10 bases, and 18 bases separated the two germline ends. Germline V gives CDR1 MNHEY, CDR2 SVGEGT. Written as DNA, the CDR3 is TGTGCCAGCAGTAACTTAGACAGAATCAGCCCCCAGCATTTT. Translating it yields CASSNLDRISPQHF.

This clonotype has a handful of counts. As DNA, the CDR3 is TGTGCCAGCAGTTTAAGCGCTAGCGGGTTAGTTGAGCAGTTCTTC. Protein product: CASSLSASGLVEQFF. This chain joins TRBV12-3 or TRBV12-4 and TRBJ2-1; 8 nucleotides align to TRBD2. The CDR3 loop spans 15 amino acids. The junction had 9 bases not matched to a gene; V was cut back by 2 bases and J by 9 bases.